These 8 T cell receptor beta chains share one sample of origin, sequenced in a study of beta chain features in type 1 diabetes. Study findings and constraints: Moderately but significantly shorter TCRB CDR3s were found in Type 1 diabetes patients in all four CD4+ subsets.

No antigen has been assigned to these receptors. Every isolated RNA sample was fully reverse transcribed, so sequencing captured expressed TCRB transcripts. Libraries were prepared by immunoSEQ multiplex PCR; TCRdb keeps only in-frame clonotypes and omits some of them. The sample lists about 160,000 clones, roughly 8% occurring once. Sequenced input: central memory CD4+ T cells from blood. The receptors here all came from a woman between 18 and 29 years old with type 1 diabetes.

This clone was picked up one time. This chain links TRBV2 with TRBJ1-1; maybe TRBD1 (5 bases). Between the trimmed V and J ends, which lost 1 base and 0 bases, there was a span of 9 bases. The CDR3 is 15 amino acids. Germline V lookup: CDR1 SNHLY, CDR2 FYNNEI. The DNA of the CDR3 is TGTGCCAGCAGTGAAGGCAGGACAATGAACACTGAAGCTTTCTTT. This encodes CASSEGRTMNTEAFF.

This clone was observed a few times. The genes are TRBV5-1 and TRBJ1-4; D unresolved. V dropped 1 base and J dropped 3 bases, with 7 bases sitting between them. The V gene's germline CDR1 is SGHRS and CDR2 YFSETQ. CDR3 length equals 14 residues. CDR3 nucleotide sequence: TGCGCCAGCAGCTTGTCGGCGGCTAATGAAAAACTGTTTTTT. Residues: CASSLSAANEKLFF.

This clone was counted a few times. This chain joins TRBV11-1 and TRBJ2-5, with TRBD2 matching 9 bases. This CDR3 spans 15 amino acids. V lost 3 bases, J lost 5 bases, and 7 bases stayed unmatched. CDR1 SGHAT and CDR2 FQDESV come from the germline V gene (reference sequence). CDR3 DNA sequence: TGTGCCAGCAGCTTGGTGCTAGCGGGATGGGAGACCCAGTACTTC. It translates to CASSLVLAGWETQYF.

The CDR3 protein is CASSPEVLGLGYTF. For the CDR3, the DNA is TGTGCCAGCAGCCCCGAGGTTCTAGGCTTGGGCTACACCTTC. The V call is TRBV7-2, the J call TRBJ1-2; D is ambiguous. Germline CDR1 SGHTA, CDR2 FQGNSA. This CDR3 is built from 14 residues. With 5 bases removed from V and 8 bases from J, the gap between germline ends came to 18 bases.

This chain links TRBV5-6 with TRBJ1-2, with a weak D call TRBD1 (6 bases). With 2 bases removed from V and 4 bases from J, the gap between germline ends came to 12 bases. This CDR3 has 14 amino acids. Per the germline V gene, CDR1 is SGHDT and CDR2 is YYEEEE. The CDR3 DNA reads TGTGCCAGCAGCTTTAAGGGGGAAGTCTATGGCTACACCTTC. Residues: CASSFKGEVYGYTF.

This chain joins TRBV23-1 and TRBJ2-1; TRBD2 matches at 9 bases. TRBV23-1 is annotated as an ORF whose role is uncertain. This CDR3 contains 16 residues. V dropped 10 bases and J dropped 3; count of bases not matched to a gene: 13. The CDR3 protein is CATGSRPSGIYNEQFF. The DNA for the CDR3 is TGCGCCACCGGGAGTAGGCCTAGCGGGATCTACAATGAGCAGTTCTTC.

This clone has ten or more counts. The chain carries TRBV11-2 and TRBJ1-6, with D unclear. With 1 base removed from V and 14 bases from J, the gap between germline ends came to 12 bases. This CDR3 contains 13 residues. CDR1 and CDR2 from the germline V gene are SGHAT and FQNNGV. Here the CDR3 DNA reads TGTGCCAGCAGCTTAGCGGGAGTAAACGCCCTCCACTTT. Its protein product is CASSLAGVNALHF.

This chain uses TRBV12-5 with TRBJ2-1; TRBD2 might be the D (5 bases). The V end lost 5 bases, the J end lost 9 bases, and 14 bases lay between the germline ends. CDR1 is LGHNT, CDR2 FRNRAP, per germline. The CDR3 is made up of 13 amino acids. The CDR3 sequence is CASGPQEDGEQFF. The CDR3 bases are TGTGCTAGTGGTCCCCAGGAGGACGGTGAGCAGTTCTTC.